This T cell receptor beta chain was obtained from a study of CD8 T cells in Susac syndrome. The T cells that were sequenced for TCR beta were CD8+ and CD4+ cells from blood. The CD8+ and CD4+ T cells were negatively isolated, with the TEMRA cells enriched by FACS. Random hexamers served to reverse transcribe roughly 0.45 to 1 ug RNA. It was immunoSEQ multiplex PCR that amplified TCR beta CDR3 across 54 Vbeta and 13 Jbeta. TCRdb independently ran MiXCR on the immunoSEQ multiplex PCR reads; one entry per CDR3 protein. The sample yields just under 150,000 distinct CDR3 sequences, less than 95% seen once. Notes on the study in general: The study's TCR sequencing and HLA analysis drew on a certain number of individuals. That number was acknowledged as relatively small.

The CDR3 sequence is 15 residues long. Germline lookup yields CDR1 DFQATT and CDR2 SNEGSKA (reference sequence). The trim removed 6 bases at V and 0 bases at J, leaving 6 bases unmatched. In regard to this clonotype: Its antigen remains unidentified.

The source is a human donor in good health. The genes are TRBV20-1 and TRBJ1-5; 9 bases agree with TRBD1. The sequenced sample was CD4+ T cells from PBMCs. This CDR3 reads CSAGDRVHSNQPQHF. The CDR3 DNA sequence: TGCAGTGCCGGGGACAGGGTTCATAGCAATCAGCCCCAGCATTTT.